This TCR beta chain was documented in a study of blood T cells in healthy people across ages (dated by TCRdb to between 2014 and 2017). Regarding the research as a whole: In model experiments, template switching captured about one uniquely barcoded TCR beta cDNA molecule for every two T cells. Age-related changes in TCR beta repertoire diversity were measured in the study by deep sequencing normalized with unique cDNA molecular identifiers. The study analyzed two additional independent replicas of 1 million unique cDNA reads from the same blood draw for two donors, one aged 18 to 30 and one aged 80 or older. To avoid experimental bias, donors of different ages were distributed randomly across sequencing lanes. The donors were divided into four age groups: young (average around 17 years), middle-aged (about 41), aged (about 60) and long-lived (82).

The approximately 40 donors, aged about 6 to 95 years, were systemically healthy Caucasian individuals from Russia. Each donor gave ten milliliters of peripheral blood, collected into EDTA-treated Vacutainer tubes. Ficoll-Paque density-gradient centrifugation was used to isolate PBMCs, with at least 6.5 million per sample. Trizol reagent was used to extract total RNA from PBMCs, with at least 5.5 micrograms per sample. Naive CD45RAhigh/CD27high T cell percentages were measured by flow cytometry on a PBMC aliquot from every donor. This clonotype was seen ten or more times. No cognate antigen has been identified for it. No quality values exist for individual bases; no much larger clone is one base distant. Library preparation used 5' RACE. A second PCR of roughly 6 to 11 cycles was run with a J-beta primer mix and a sample-barcoded 5' primer. A unique molecular identifier was introduced onto each TCR beta cDNA molecule by a template-switch 5' adaptor carrying 12 random nucleotides. Each sample yielded at least 2.5 million CDR3-containing paired-end reads. First-strand cDNA was synthesized from all RNA with the Mint cDNA synthesis kit, primed by a TRBC-specific oligonucleotide. After uracil-DNA glycosylase treatment, a first 18-cycle PCR used universal primers M1SS and BC2_uni_R on all cDNA. The authors' analysis ran thus. For normalization, 1 million high-quality reads, each with a distinct molecular identifier, were randomly selected from each sample. Reads with shared molecular identifiers were discarded instead of being binned into consensus sequences. MiTCR, set to a Q25 quality threshold and the strictest error-elimination algorithm, was used for CDR3 identification, clonotype clustering and error correction. Lower-bound total TCR beta diversity was estimated with a nonparametric unseen species model using Euler transformation. TCRdb trimmed the raw reads at Q25, called clones with MiXCR and kept productive beta chains. Rows with one shared CDR3 protein collapse into an entry with the most common genes and DNA. The authors' filters were not applied to this entry. The sample includes 1,800,000 or so distinct CDR3 sequences, with about two fifths observed a single time. Together, the top ten hold about 23% of the sample.

The research as a whole found: Because profiling used bulk unsorted PBMCs, naive and antigen-experienced compartments could not be compared conclusively. Donor CMV infection status was unknown, potentially confounding age-related changes in expanded clonotypes. The percentage of naive T cells measured by flow cytometry correlated strongly with observed TCR beta diversity. Compared with the aged group, more naive CD4+ T cells, fewer expanded clones and increased TCR diversity were shown by the long-lived group, suggesting age selection. Total diversity estimates from one million sequenced T cells were considered lower bounds and underestimates. Observed TCR beta diversity per million T cells fell roughly linearly with age, and a significant reduction was already apparent by age around 44.

Input material: blood. This TCR derives from a human donor in good health.

The CDR3 region reads CASSLDGSSGANVLTF. The DNA reads as follows: TGTGCCAGCAGCTTAGACGGGAGCTCTGGGGCCAACGTCCTGACTTTC. The chain uses TRBV7-2 and TRBJ2-6; the best D guess is TRBD2, with 6 bases matching. From cysteine to phenylalanine, the CDR3 is 16 amino acids long. Of the read, only the CDR3 DNA is kept; its 48 bases are in frame from base 1. As encoded in the germline V gene, CDR1 is SGHTA while CDR2 is FQGNSA. V and J lose 1 base and 0 bases, and a span of 7 bases separates them.